Sequencing of this T cell receptor (beta chain) was carried out in a study of T cells in Graves' hyperthyroidism and ophthalmopathy. Whole-study findings and limits: Separation of ophthalmopathy from stable hyperthyroidism was achieved by a 13 V-J model. Most clonotypes expanded in thyroid above 0.001 were likewise present in blood.

Researchers barred patients who had uncontrolled infection, other autoimmune disease, pregnancy or lactation. The PBMCs were taken from around 9.1 ml of fresh peripheral blood. This clonotype was recorded many times. Its antigen remains unknown. RNA transcripts provided the source from which TCR beta CDR3 regions were amplified. The primer set for the first-round RT-PCR of the TCR CDR3 was HTBI. One entry per CDR3 protein, called by TCRdb with MiXCR from the multiplex PCR reads. The sample records 450,000 to 550,000 distinct CDR3 sequences, around a quarter being singletons. The TCR was taken from a young woman with Graves' ophthalmopathy. The material sequenced was blood.

The CDR3 sequence is CASSPPGTGLAKNIQYF. The CDR3, as DNA: TGTGCCAGCAGCCCCCCCGGGACAGGGCTAGCCAAAAACATTCAGTACTTC. The chain links TRBV7-2 to TRBJ2-4, with 9 bases identical to TRBD1. Germline V gives CDR1 SGHTA, CDR2 FQGNSA. The CDR3 covers 17 residues. V shed 5 bases, J shed 0 bases, and the junction held 8 bases outside the gene matches.